This T cell receptor beta chain was recovered during a study of blood T cell repertoires in COVID-19. Some clones are missing from TCRdb's copy, which holds only in-frame ones; the method was immunoSEQ multiplex PCR. The sample consists of about 190,000 clones, around 84% of them appearing once. V lost 7 bases and J lost 3, with 6 bases in between. The CDR3 is made up of 11 amino acids. Per the germline V gene, CDR1 is SNHLY and CDR2 is FYNNEI. The source of this sequence is a man aged 25 to 40 with active or convalescent COVID-19. The sequencing input was peripheral blood. This chain joins TRBV2 and TRBJ2-5; D unclear. The CDR3 DNA follows: TGTGCCAGCACTACAGAAGAGACCCAGTACTTC. Encoded protein: CASTTEETQYF.